The next 15 T cell receptor beta chains were all read from a single sample in a study of T cells in Graves' hyperthyroidism and ophthalmopathy. TCR beta CDR3 regions were amplified from RNA transcripts. The TCR CDR3 first-round RT-PCR relied on the HTBI primer set. Via MiXCR, TCRdb re-called the multiplex PCR reads, giving one row per CDR3 protein. The profile shows about 480,000 distinct CDR3 sequences, around 14% of them singletons. Sequenced input: blood. These receptors were taken from a woman between 18 and 30 years old with Graves' hyperthyroidism.

This clonotype was seen ten or more times. The gene calls are TRBV4-2 and TRBJ2-5; 8 bases match TRBD2. Germline V gene sequence: CDR1 LGHNA, CDR2 YNFKEQ. J gave up 4 bases and V 0 bases, and 4 bases lay outside the gene matches. There are 15 residues in the CDR3. CDR3 in DNA: TGTGCCAGCAGCCAAGAGGTTAGCGGGACAGAGACCCAGTACTTC. Its protein product is CASSQEVSGTETQYF.

Points on this clonotype: Being one base from a much bigger clone, this may be a read error. The rearrangement links TRBV18 to TRBJ2-3; a weak D match, TRBD1 (5 bases). The CDR3 spans 16 residues. The germline gives CDR1 KGHSH, CDR2 LQKENI. CDR3 region: CASSPPGRGLTGTQYF. Here the CDR3 DNA reads TGTGCCAGCTCACCACCGGGGCGAGGCCTCACAGGTACGCAGTATTTT. The full variable domain, rest sourced from reference TRBV18 and TRBJ2-3, is NAGVMQNPRHLVRRRGQEARLRCSPMKGHSHVYWYRQLPEEGLKFMVYLQKENIIDESGMPKERFSAEFPKEGPSILRIQQVVRGDSAAYFCASSPPGRGLTGTQYFGPGTRLTVL.

This clonotype was recorded a few times. The chain has TRBV18 and TRBJ2-2, with D perhaps matching TRBD1 (5 bases). CDR3 length equals 18 residues. Germline lookup yields CDR1 KGHSH and CDR2 LQKENI. The V end lost 1 base, the J end lost 3 bases, and 18 bases lay between the germline ends. CDR3 sequence: CASSPRVAQGRDTGELFF. The DNA of the CDR3 is TGTGCCAGCTCACCACGTGTTGCGCAGGGTAGAGACACCGGGGAGCTGTTTTTT.

The chain combines TRBV20-1 with TRBJ1-2; no firm D call. This CDR3 contains 16 residues. Trimming removed 0 bases at V and 4 bases at J, with 18 bases between. Germline loops: CDR1 DFQATT, CDR2 SNEGSKA (reference sequence). CDR3 protein: CSARDLGRLDLYGYTF. The CDR3 DNA reads as TGCAGTGCTAGAGATCTGGGGAGATTGGACCTCTATGGCTACACCTTC.

The sample holds a few counts of this clonotype. The chain employs TRBV19 and TRBJ2-5, with 10 bases identical to TRBD1. Germline V lookup: CDR1 LNHDA, CDR2 SQIVND (reference sequence). V gave up 8 bases and J gave up 4 bases; unmatched junction bases: 4. This CDR3 is 13 amino acids long. CDR3 DNA: TGTGCCAGTGGGACAGGGGCTGGAGAGACCCAGTACTTC. The encoded protein is CASGTGAGETQYF.

The CDR3 loop reads CASSFGGWALYEQYF. The CDR3 bases are TGTGCCAGCAGCTTCGGGGGGTGGGCACTCTACGAGCAGTACTTC. The chain employs TRBV11-2 and TRBJ2-7, with 7 bases matching TRBD2. The V and J ends lost 3 bases and 3 bases, in that order; junction bases with no gene match: 8. Germline CDR1 reads SGHAT; CDR2 reads FQNNGV. The CDR3 sequence is 15 residues long.

The chain carries TRBV12-3 or TRBV12-4 and TRBJ1-6, with D tentatively TRBD1 (5 bases). The CDR3 has 15 residues. Deletions cut 6 bases from V and 8 bases from J, with 17 bases between. For the CDR3, the DNA is TGTGCCAGCAGATGGGGGGGGACGGTGGATTCACCCCTCCACTTT. Translated: CASRWGGTVDSPLHF.

This chain links TRBV20-1 with TRBJ2-1, with TRBD1 identical over 11 bases. This CDR3 spans 15 amino acids. With 5 bases clipped from V and 5 bases from J, the junction kept 8 bases outside the gene matches. CDR1 and CDR2 from the germline V gene are DFQATT and SNEGSKA (reference sequence). CDR3 amino acids: CSAWLGQGANNEQFF. CDR3 DNA: TGCAGTGCTTGGCTCGGACAGGGGGCGAACAATGAGCAGTTCTTC.

This clonotype was counted ten times or more. The CDR3 nucleotides read TGTGCCAGCAGTTTAGGGACGGAAGGAATCCTATATGGCTACACCTTC. It encodes CASSLGTEGILYGYTF. The rearrangement links TRBV12-3 or TRBV12-4 to TRBJ1-2; D is unresolved. Deletions cut 1 base from V and 5 bases from J, with 17 bases between. The CDR3 totals 16 residues.

This clonotype was counted at least ten times. This chain joins TRBV12-3 or TRBV12-4 and TRBJ2-3; D assignment may be TRBD1 or TRBD2 (5 bases each). This CDR3 spans 15 amino acids. Trimming took off 7 bases at V and 3 bases at J, with 17 bases between the two ends. CDR3 sequence: CASTWGRLNTDTQYF. CDR3 DNA: TGTGCCAGCACTTGGGGACGGCTGAATACAGATACGCAGTATTTT.

This clonotype was counted at least ten times. This chain joins TRBV18 and TRBJ1-4; D not certain. CDR3 length: 13 residues. Germline V gene sequence: CDR1 KGHSH, CDR2 LQKENI. V dropped 4 bases and J dropped 3 bases, with 6 bases sitting between them. The CDR3 DNA sequence: TGTGCCAGCTCACGCGGGCCTAATGAAAAACTGTTTTTT. Amino acid sequence: CASSRGPNEKLFF.

Points on this clonotype: Given a much more abundant clone one base away, this may be a read error. CDR3 residues: CASSPQAGGPAGELFF. For the CDR3, the DNA is TGTGCCAGTAGTCCTCAAGCGGGAGGGCCGGCTGGGGAGCTGTTTTTT. The V call is TRBV19, the J call TRBJ2-2, with TRBD2 matching 10 bases. CDR3 length: 16 residues. V lost 5 bases and J lost 8; bases outside the gene matches: 11. The V gene's germline CDR1 is LNHDA and CDR2 SQIVND (reference sequence).

This clonotype was counted at least ten times. In DNA, the CDR3 is TGTGCCAGCAGACAGGGAACTTCCCTTGGCGATGAGCAGTTCTTC. This codes for CASRQGTSLGDEQFF. The chain couples TRBV2 to TRBJ2-1, with a possible D match to TRBD1 (6 bases). This CDR3 is built from 15 residues. Germline CDR1 and CDR2: SNHLY and FYNNEI. V lost 6 bases, J lost 8 bases, and 20 bases lay in between.

This clonotype was counted a single time. A much larger clone differs by one base, so this may be a read error. The chain recombines TRBV10-3 with TRBJ2-1; D perhaps matches TRBD2 (5 bases). This CDR3 has 15 amino acids. Germline V CDR1 and CDR2: ENHRY, SYGVKD. Deletions cut 1 base from V and 9 bases from J, with 16 bases between. Here the CDR3 reads CAISEFGRANSEQFF. CDR3 DNA: TGTGCCATCAGTGAGTTCGGGCGGGCCAACAGTGAGCAGTTCTTC.

The rearrangement uses TRBV7-9 and TRBJ1-1, with D possibly TRBD1 on 5 matching bases. The germline V gene encodes CDR1 SEHNR and CDR2 FQNEAQ (reference sequence). V was trimmed by 0 bases and J by 8 bases, leaving 10 bases between them. The CDR3 is 13 amino acids. The CDR3 is CASSLAETAEAFF. The CDR3 DNA reads as TGTGCCAGCAGCTTAGCGGAGACAGCAGAAGCTTTCTTT.